These 5 T cell receptor beta chains came from one sample sequenced in a study of shared clonotypes between healthy human individuals. The assay was immunoSEQ multiplex PCR, and TCRdb's table has in-frame clones only and misses some. Of 2 million to 2.5 million clones listed, 85% to 95% are singletons. Sequencing used naive CD4+ T cells from PBMCs. Subset defined: CD45RA+ positively selected. These receptors were taken from a young man in good health. Some clones in this sample may be carry-over from other donors' samples.

This chain links TRBV4-1 with TRBJ2-1; 12 bases fit TRBD2. After removal of 4 bases from V and 8 bases from J, the junction contained 18 bases not matched to a gene. The CDR3 is 19 residues long. CDR1 is MGHRA and CDR2 is YSYEKL in the germline V gene. The CDR3 DNA reads TGCGCCAGCAGCCGCCTTATGACTAGCGGGAGTATATCCGGAGATGAGCAGTTCTTC. Its protein product is CASSRLMTSGSISGDEQFF.

The chain uses TRBV11-2 and TRBJ1-1; maybe TRBD1 (6 bases). Trimming shortened V by 1 base and J by 7 bases, and 10 bases separated the two germline ends. Germline values: CDR1 SGHAT, CDR2 FQNNGV. CDR3 length: 13 residues. The CDR3 sequence is CASSLVGAVEAFF. The CDR3 bases are TGTGCCAGCAGCTTAGTGGGGGCCGTTGAAGCTTTCTTT.

This chain links TRBV19 with TRBJ1-2; D unresolved. This CDR3 has 11 residues. With 7 bases removed from V and 5 bases from J, the gap between germline ends came to 8 bases. Germline loops: CDR1 LNHDA, CDR2 SQIVND (reference sequence). In DNA form, the CDR3 reads TGTGCCAGTACCGGGGAGTATGGCTACACCTTC. Its protein product is CASTGEYGYTF.

The chain carries TRBV5-4 and TRBJ2-3, with a possible D match to TRBD2 (6 bases). Per germline, CDR1 SGHNT and CDR2 YYREEE (reference sequence). Trimming took off 5 bases at V and 8 bases at J, with 12 bases between the two ends. This CDR3 spans 12 amino acids. The DNA of the CDR3 is TGTGCCAGCAGGACGGTGGGAGGTACGCAGTATTTT. Amino acids: CASRTVGGTQYF. Using reference TRBV5-4 and TRBJ2-3 for the parts outside the CDR3, the full variable domain is ETGVTQSPTHLIKTRGQQVTLRCSSQSGHNTVSWYQQALGQGPQFIFQYYREEENGRGNFPPRFSGLQFPNYSSELNVNALELDDSALYLCASRTVGGTQYFGPGTRLTVL.

The chain links TRBV5-1 to TRBJ2-5; TRBD1 agrees at 7 bases. This CDR3 spans 14 amino acids. Per the germline V gene, CDR1 is SGHRS and CDR2 is YFSETQ. V dropped 4 bases and J dropped 5; count of bases not matched to a gene: 8. The CDR3 nucleotides read TGCGCCAGCAGCGGAATAGGGGGCGCGGAGACCCAGTACTTC. As protein: CASSGIGGAETQYF.